This is a list of T cell receptor beta chains from one sample in a study of blood T cells in healthy people across ages. TCRdb re-called the 5' RACE reads through MiXCR, storing one row per CDR3 protein. The top ten clones hold 15% to 20% of a sample with around 900,000 distinct CDR3 sequences, about 28% of them seen once. Source material: blood. The source of these receptors is a woman over 75 in good health. CDR3s include the opening cysteine and the closing phenylalanine or tryptophan. The order of the fields is CDR3 protein, CDR3 DNA, D gene, J gene, CDR3 length, clone size, V gene. A D gene is named only where the DNA matches it firmly. Clone size is not always given. Where it is, it says once, few, many or a class for expanded clones.

CDR3: CASSTGTDIGYTF
DNA: TGTGCCAGCAGTACCGGGACAGATATCGGCTACACCTTC
D: TRBD1
J: TRBJ1-2
length: 13
size: .
V: TRBV12-3/TRBV12-4

CDR3: CAWSGGVSILNSPRHF
DNA: TGTGCCTGGAGTGGGGGAGTCTCCATCCTCAATTCACCCCGCCACTTT
D: .
J: TRBJ1-6
length: 16
size: .
V: TRBV30

CDR3: CASSVRAVAGGSTDTQYF
DNA: TGTGCCAGCAGCGTGAGGGCCGTAGCGGGGGGGAGCACAGATACGCAGTATTTT
D: TRBD2
J: TRBJ2-3
length: 18
size: few
V: TRBV9

CDR3: CASSDRTGGDTEAFF
DNA: TGTGCCAGTAGTGACCGGACAGGAGGGGACACTGAAGCTTTCTTT
D: TRBD1
J: TRBJ1-1
length: 15
size: .
V: TRBV19

CDR3: CASSPRVGWVAALRSSPEQYF
DNA: TGTGCCAGCAGCCCCCGTGTGGGGTGGGTAGCGGCCCTTCGGAGCTCCCCCGAGCAGTACTTC
D: .
J: TRBJ2-7
length: 21
size: .
V: TRBV11-2

CDR3: CASSPFLVPANYGYTF
DNA: TGTGCCAGCAGTCCTTTCCTTGTACCAGCTAACTATGGCTACACCTTC
D: .
J: TRBJ1-2
length: 16
size: .
V: TRBV6-5

CDR3: CASNKVGNTEAFF
DNA: TGTGCCAGCAACAAGGTGGGGAACACTGAAGCTTTCTTT
D: .
J: TRBJ1-1
length: 13
size: few
V: TRBV14

CDR3: CASSQGMVDEKLFF
DNA: TGCGCCAGCAGCCAAGGGATGGTAGACGAAAAACTGTTTTTT
D: .
J: TRBJ1-4
length: 14
size: many
V: TRBV4-3

CDR3: CSARDYALVDNSPLHF
DNA: TGCAGTGCTAGAGATTATGCGCTCGTCGACAATTCACCCCTCCACTTT
D: .
J: TRBJ1-6
length: 16
size: many
V: TRBV20-1

CDR3: CASSLLALLQETQYF
DNA: TGTGCCAGCAGCTTACTAGCGCTTTTACAAGAGACCCAGTACTTC
D: .
J: TRBJ2-5
length: 15
size: once
V: TRBV7-2

CDR3: CASSLAPTGVPSYEQYF
DNA: TGCGCCAGCAGCTTGGCACCAACAGGGGTGCCCTCCTACGAGCAGTACTTC
D: TRBD1
J: TRBJ2-7
length: 17
size: .
V: TRBV5-1

CDR3: CASSSAVAKNIQYF
DNA: TGTGCCAGCAGCTCGGCAGTAGCCAAAAACATTCAGTACTTC
D: .
J: TRBJ2-4
length: 14
size: many
V: TRBV5-5

CDR3: CASSLEGATENEQFF
DNA: TGCGCCAGCAGCCTCGAGGGGGCGACAGAAAATGAGCAGTTCTTC
D: TRBD1
J: TRBJ2-1
length: 15
size: many
V: TRBV4-3

CDR3: CASSPRKGGETQYF
DNA: TGTGCCAGCTCACCTCGTAAGGGTGGTGAGACCCAGTACTTC
D: .
J: TRBJ2-5
length: 14
size: many
V: TRBV18

CDR3: CASSLGGQRSPHPYEQYF
DNA: TGTGCCAGCAGCTTGGGCGGTCAGCGGAGCCCGCATCCCTACGAGCAGTACTTC
D: .
J: TRBJ2-7
length: 18
size: .
V: TRBV7-2

CDR3: CATSDLTGSGYGYTF
DNA: TGTGCCACCAGTGACCTGACAGGGTCGGGCTATGGCTACACCTTC
D: TRBD1
J: TRBJ1-2
length: 15
size: many
V: TRBV24-1

CDR3: CAWSAGGTSNSPLHF
DNA: TGTGCCTGGAGTGCGGGAGGGACCTCGAATTCACCCCTCCACTTT
D: .
J: TRBJ1-6
length: 15
size: .
V: TRBV30

CDR3: CSASGLAGGPYNEQFF
DNA: TGCAGTGCTAGCGGGCTAGCGGGGGGGCCTTACAATGAGCAGTTCTTC
D: TRBD2
J: TRBJ2-1
length: 16
size: many
V: TRBV20-1

CDR3: CASSQNGGFTDTQYF
DNA: TGCGCCAGCAGCCAAAACGGCGGGTTCACAGATACGCAGTATTTT
D: .
J: TRBJ2-3
length: 15
size: few
V: TRBV5-1

CDR3: CASSFAGLAGDTDTQYF
DNA: TGTGCCAGCAGTTTCGCGGGACTAGCGGGGGACACAGATACGCAGTATTTT
D: TRBD2
J: TRBJ2-3
length: 17
size: few
V: TRBV27

CDR3: CSARSTSGSYEQYF
DNA: TGCAGTGCTAGATCGACTAGCGGGAGTTACGAGCAGTACTTC
D: TRBD2
J: TRBJ2-7
length: 14
size: .
V: TRBV20-1

CDR3: CASSLSWADSNQPQHF
DNA: TGTGCCAGCAGTTTATCGTGGGCAGATAGCAATCAGCCCCAGCATTTT
D: .
J: TRBJ1-5
length: 16
size: once
V: TRBV27

CDR3: CASSQGNWPAGYNTEAFF
DNA: TGTGCCAGCAGCCAAGGAAACTGGCCTGCAGGGTATAACACTGAAGCTTTCTTT
D: .
J: TRBJ1-1
length: 18
size: few
V: TRBV4-2

CDR3: CSAGQGSQGQPQHF
DNA: TGCAGTGCTGGACAGGGGTCCCAAGGGCAGCCCCAGCATTTT
D: TRBD1
J: TRBJ1-5
length: 14
size: .
V: TRBV20-1

CDR3: CASSWCSGTGGAGANVLTF
DNA: TGTGCCAGCAGTTGGTGCTCCGGGACAGGGGGCGCTGGGGCCAACGTCCTGACTTTC
D: TRBD1
J: TRBJ2-6
length: 19
size: .
V: TRBV6-7

CDR3: CASSYSGTGLGFQYF
DNA: TGTGCCAGCAGTTACAGCGGGACCGGTCTGGGGTTTCAGTACTTC
D: TRBD2
J: TRBJ2-4
length: 15
size: many
V: TRBV6-5

CDR3: CASSLAGSTHRQGYTF
DNA: TGTGCCAGCAGTTTAGCGGGATCGACGCACCGGCAAGGCTACACCTTC
D: .
J: TRBJ1-2
length: 16
size: many
V: TRBV12-3/TRBV12-4

CDR3: CASSLNTAQETQYF
DNA: TGCGCCAGCAGCTTAAACACAGCCCAAGAGACCCAGTACTTC
D: .
J: TRBJ2-5
length: 14
size: many
V: TRBV5-1

CDR3: CASSAGGLGSPLHF
DNA: TGTGCCAGCAGTGCAGGAGGTCTCGGTTCACCCCTCCACTTT
D: .
J: TRBJ1-6
length: 14
size: few
V: TRBV12-3/TRBV12-4

CDR3: CASSTGTGRSPLHF
DNA: TGTGCCAGCAGCACCGGGACAGGGAGATCACCCCTCCACTTT
D: TRBD1
J: TRBJ1-6
length: 14
size: .
V: TRBV3-1

CDR3: CASSPNVPEAFF
DNA: TGTGCCAGCTCACCTAATGTTCCTGAAGCTTTCTTT
D: .
J: TRBJ1-1
length: 12
size: .
V: TRBV18

CDR3: CASSPYGGRLTDTQYF
DNA: TGTGCCAGCAGCCCTTACGGCGGGCGTCTCACAGATACGCAGTATTTT
D: .
J: TRBJ2-3
length: 16
size: few
V: TRBV5-6

CDR3: CASSLSMLQYEQYF
DNA: TGCGCCAGCAGCTTGAGCATGCTTCAATATGAGCAGTACTTC
D: .
J: TRBJ2-7
length: 14
size: once
V: TRBV5-1

CDR3: CASSLGRGLRGAQYF
DNA: TGTGCCAGCAGCTTGGGAAGGGGGCTGAGGGGGGCCCAGTACTTC
D: .
J: TRBJ2-5
length: 15
size: many
V: TRBV11-2

CDR3: CASSGALAGGLSPETQYF
DNA: TGTGCCAGCAGCGGCGCGCTAGCGGGGGGGCTGTCTCCAGAGACCCAGTACTTC
D: TRBD2
J: TRBJ2-5
length: 18
size: many
V: TRBV7-2

CDR3: CSALNRGGREKLFF
DNA: TGCAGTGCTCTCAACAGGGGCGGTCGAGAAAAACTGTTTTTT
D: TRBD1
J: TRBJ1-4
length: 14
size: .
V: TRBV20-1

CDR3: CASRRVASETQYF
DNA: TGTGCTTCAAGGCGGGTGGCCTCAGAGACCCAGTACTTC
D: .
J: TRBJ2-5
length: 13
size: many
V: TRBV27

CDR3: CASSPQRGYYQETQYF
DNA: TGTGCCAGCAGCCCCCAGCGGGGGTACTACCAAGAGACCCAGTACTTC
D: TRBD2
J: TRBJ2-5
length: 16
size: .
V: TRBV7-9

CDR3: CASSLAWGQGEKLFF
DNA: TGCGCCAGCAGCTTGGCCTGGGGGCAAGGTGAAAAACTGTTTTTT
D: .
J: TRBJ1-4
length: 15
size: few
V: TRBV5-1

CDR3: CASSINSGTGAINSPLHF
DNA: TGTGCCAGCAGCATAAATTCCGGGACAGGAGCTATTAATTCACCCCTCCACTTT
D: .
J: TRBJ1-6
length: 18
size: many
V: TRBV21-1

CDR3: CASSEAYGQGEQFF
DNA: TGTGCCAGCAGTGAAGCCTACGGGCAAGGTGAGCAGTTCTTC
D: .
J: TRBJ2-1
length: 14
size: many
V: TRBV2

CDR3: CASSPREGGELFF
DNA: TGTGCCAGCAGCCCCAGGGAGGGCGGGGAGCTGTTTTTT
D: TRBD2
J: TRBJ2-2
length: 13
size: .
V: TRBV12-3/TRBV12-4

CDR3: CSAARVAGAFPREQFF
DNA: TGCAGTGCTGCCCGAGTGGCGGGGGCCTTTCCTCGGGAGCAGTTCTTC
D: .
J: TRBJ2-1
length: 16
size: .
V: TRBV20-1

CDR3: CATSDTAGEQYF
DNA: TGTGCCACCAGTGATACGGCAGGCGAGCAGTACTTC
D: .
J: TRBJ2-7
length: 12
size: once
V: TRBV24-1

CDR3: CASSYGSETQYF
DNA: TGTGCCAGCAGTTACGGCTCGGAGACCCAGTACTTC
D: .
J: TRBJ2-5
length: 12
size: many
V: TRBV6-2/TRBV6-3

CDR3: CASSLGSSGIDLYYSYNEQFF
DNA: TGTGCCAGCAGCTTAGGGTCTAGCGGGATCGACTTGTATTACTCCTACAATGAGCAGTTCTTC
D: TRBD2
J: TRBJ2-1
length: 21
size: .
V: TRBV7-8

CDR3: CASSTSSGTDTQYF
DNA: TGTGCCAGCAGCACCTCTAGCGGCACAGATACGCAGTATTTT
D: .
J: TRBJ2-3
length: 14
size: many
V: TRBV6-1

CDR3: CASSQYRVSTDTQYF
DNA: TGTGCCAGCAGTCAATACAGGGTGAGCACAGATACGCAGTATTTT
D: .
J: TRBJ2-3
length: 15
size: many
V: TRBV12-3/TRBV12-4

CDR3: CASSHARIGTRGDWYF
DNA: TGTGCCAGCAGCCACGCCCGGATTGGAACTAGAGGCGATTGGTACTTC
D: .
J: TRBJ2-4
length: 16
size: .
V: TRBV3-1

CDR3: CASQGAGGERFF
DNA: TGTGCCAGCCAGGGCGCGGGCGGGGAGCGGTTTTTT
D: .
J: TRBJ2-2
length: 12
size: .
V: TRBV12-3/TRBV12-4

CDR3: CASSRGLGAYEQYF
DNA: TGTGCCAGCAGTAGGGGACTGGGGGCCTACGAGCAGTACTTC
D: .
J: TRBJ2-7
length: 14
size: .
V: TRBV6-5